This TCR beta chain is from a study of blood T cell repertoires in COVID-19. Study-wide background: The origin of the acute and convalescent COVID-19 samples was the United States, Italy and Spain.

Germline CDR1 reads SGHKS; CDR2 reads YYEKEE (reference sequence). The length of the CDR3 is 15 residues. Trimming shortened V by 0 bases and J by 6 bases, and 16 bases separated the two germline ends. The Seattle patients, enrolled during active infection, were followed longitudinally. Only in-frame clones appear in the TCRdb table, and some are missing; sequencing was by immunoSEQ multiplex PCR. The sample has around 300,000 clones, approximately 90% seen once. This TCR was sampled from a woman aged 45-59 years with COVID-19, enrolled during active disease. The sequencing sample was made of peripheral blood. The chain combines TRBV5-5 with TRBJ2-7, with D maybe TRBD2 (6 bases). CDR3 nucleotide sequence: TGTGCCAGCAGCTTGGCCGGTCGGGAGTTTAGCGAGCAGTACTTC. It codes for CASSLAGREFSEQYF.